These 29 T cell receptor beta chains came from one sample sequenced in a study of CD8+CD57+ T cells in acquired aplastic anemia. The template for TCR beta VDJ and CDR3 sequence profiling was genomic DNA. TCRdb itself ran the reads through MiXCR, one entry per CDR3 protein. The data hold 150,000 to 200,000 distinct CDR3 sequences, with 45% to 60% observed a single time. Before being chosen for sequencing, patients had shown CD8+CD57+ cell expansion by flow cytometry. The sequenced material came from sorted CD4+, CD8+, or CD8+CD57+ T cells (not recorded which) from PBMCs. The receptors stem from a human donor with aplastic anemia.

This clonotype was seen ten or more times. The V call is TRBV20-1, the J call TRBJ1-2; no reliable D call. V shed 4 bases and J shed 3 bases, with 12 bases lying between them. There are 13 residues in the CDR3. Germline V gene sequence: CDR1 DFQATT, CDR2 SNEGSKA (reference sequence). The CDR3 DNA reads as TGCAGTGCTAATGGAGGCGCCGACTATGGCTACACCTTC. Translated: CSANGGADYGYTF.

The chain uses TRBV19 and TRBJ1-2; D is possibly TRBD1 (6 bases). Germline V CDR1 and CDR2: LNHDA, SQIVND (reference sequence). Trimming left V 5 bases short and J 5 bases short, with 15 bases between. This CDR3 is built from 14 residues. The CDR3, as DNA: TGTGCCAGTAGTGTCTCCGGGACACGTTATGGCTACACCTTC. This codes for CASSVSGTRYGYTF.

The rearrangement joins TRBV24-1 to TRBJ1-5, with D hard to call. V lost 3 bases, J lost 6 bases, and 8 bases lay in between. Germline V gives CDR1 KGHDR, CDR2 SFDVKD. This CDR3 has 13 residues. CDR3 residues: CATSDKGSQPQHF. CDR3 sequence (DNA): TGTGCCACCAGTGATAAGGGCAGTCAGCCCCAGCATTTT.

V gene TRBV24-1 combines with J gene TRBJ2-3; TRBD2 is a possible D gene (6 bases). CDR1 KGHDR and CDR2 SFDVKD come from the germline V gene. V lost 4 bases and J lost 2, with 9 bases in between. CDR3 length: 14 amino acids. CDR3 loop: CATSEEGSTDTQYF. CDR3 sequence (DNA): TGTGCCACCAGTGAGGAGGGCTCCACAGATACGCAGTATTTT.

The sample holds a few counts of this clonotype. The rearrangement joins TRBV7-3 to TRBJ2-7; TRBD1 matches 7 bases. V shed 4 bases and J 6 bases; nucleotides not matched to a gene: 6. The CDR3 contains 13 residues. Germline CDR1 and CDR2: SGHTA and FQGTGA. The CDR3 DNA sequence: TGTGCCAGCAGCTCGACTGACAGGGCCGAGCAGTACTTC. Its protein is CASSSTDRAEQYF.

Ten or more counts support this clonotype. The V and J genes are TRBV20-1 and TRBJ1-1; TRBD1 agrees at 8 bases. This CDR3 is 14 amino acids long. V trimming: 3 bases; J trimming: 7 bases; junction bases outside the gene matches: 10. Germline CDR1 is DFQATT and CDR2 is SNEGSKA (reference sequence). The CDR3, as DNA: TGCAGTGCTAGGTCAGGGGGCACTTCTTTTGAAGCTTTCTTT. Encoded protein: CSARSGGTSFEAFF.

Concerning this clonotype: With a much larger clone just one base away, this may be a read error. The chain uses TRBV5-1 and TRBJ2-7; perhaps TRBD1 as D (8 bases). Germline V gene data show CDR1 as SGHRS and CDR2 as YFSETQ. This CDR3 is built from 15 residues. The CDR3 region has the DNA TGCGCCAGCAGCCAACAGGGGGGGTTGGTGTCCGAGCAGCACTTC. It yields the protein CASSQQGGLVSEQHF.

The J gene is TRBJ2-7, the V gene TRBV5-1; the match to TRBD2 covers 7 bases. This CDR3 spans 14 amino acids. CDR1 SGHRS and CDR2 YFSETQ come from the germline V gene. Trimming took 5 bases from V and 3 from J; bases not matched to a gene: 8. CDR3: CASRSIAGHYEQYF. As DNA, the CDR3 is TGCGCCAGCAGATCCATAGCGGGCCACTACGAGCAGTACTTC.

This clonotype was detected a few times. The CDR3 bases are TGTGCCAGCAGCCAAGTTCCAGGAGGGAATGAAAAACTGTTTTTT. Its protein product is CASSQVPGGNEKLFF. This chain connects TRBV3-1 to TRBJ1-4; D is unclear. In germline, CDR1 is LGHDT, CDR2 YNNKEL (reference sequence). This CDR3 region has 15 residues. The V and J ends lost 1 base and 5 bases respectively, with 11 bases between them.

The chain combines TRBV15 with TRBJ2-5, with unresolved D. The CDR3 is 14 residues long. V shed 1 base and J shed 5 bases, with 11 bases lying between them. Per germline, CDR1 LNHNV and CDR2 YYDKDF (reference sequence). The CDR3: CATSRAQAGETQYF. CDR3 nucleotides: TGTGCCACCAGCAGAGCCCAGGCCGGGGAGACCCAGTACTTC.

This clonotype was detected a few times. The chain has TRBV28 and TRBJ2-7, with 9 bases identical to TRBD1. CDR1 and CDR2 (germline): MDHEN, SYDVKM. Trimming cost V 3 bases and J 3 bases; bases outside gene matches: 3. The length of the CDR3 is 14 residues. The CDR3 reads CASSFLTGGYEQYF. The CDR3 region has the DNA TGTGCCAGCAGTTTCCTGACAGGGGGCTACGAGCAGTACTTC.

Ten or more counts support this clonotype. The chain is built from TRBV19 and TRBJ2-2, with TRBD2 as a possible D gene (6 bases). The germline V gene has CDR1 LNHDA and CDR2 SQIVND (reference sequence). V lost 1 base and J 5 bases, leaving 8 bases between the germline ends. This CDR3 has 14 residues. The CDR3 protein is CASSIGGGTGELFF. Written as DNA, the CDR3 is TGTGCCAGTAGTATAGGCGGAGGGACCGGGGAGCTGTTTTTT. Variable domain in full (rest from reference TRBV19 and TRBJ2-2): DGGITQSPKYLFRKEGQNVTLSCEQNLNHDAMYWYRQDPGQGLRLIYYSQIVNDFQKGDIAEGYSVSREKKESFPLTVTSAQKNPTAFYLCASSIGGGTGELFFGEGSRLTVL.

This clonotype was seen repeatedly, ten times or more. V gene TRBV5-1 combines with J gene TRBJ1-1, with D tentatively TRBD1 (5 bases). This CDR3 has 15 amino acids. V lost 0 bases and J lost 4, with 13 bases in between. Per germline, CDR1 SGHRS and CDR2 YFSETQ. The CDR3, as DNA: TGCGCCAGCAGCTTGGGGGCAGGGCCCGGCACTGAAGCTTTCTTT. This encodes CASSLGAGPGTEAFF.

This chain links TRBV24-1 with TRBJ2-5, with 13 bases lining up with TRBD2. Germline CDR1 and CDR2: KGHDR and SFDVKD. Trimming took 4 bases from V and 4 from J; bases not matched to a gene: 2. There are 15 residues in the CDR3. The CDR3 spells CATSDRTSGGETQYF. Written as DNA, the CDR3 is TGTGCCACCAGTGACCGGACTAGCGGGGGAGAGACCCAGTACTTC.

This clonotype appeared a few times. The rearrangement uses TRBV11-2 and TRBJ2-7, with 9 bases identical to TRBD2. This CDR3 region has 15 residues. The trim removed 3 bases at V and 0 bases at J, leaving 3 bases unmatched. Germline V gene data show CDR1 as SGHAT and CDR2 as FQNNGV. The CDR3 DNA follows: TGTGCCAGCAGCTTTAGCGGGGGCCCCTCCTACGAGCAGTACTTC. It translates to CASSFSGGPSYEQYF.

This clonotype was counted a few times. The chain has TRBV27 and TRBJ2-7; TRBD1 matches 8 bases. Per germline, CDR1 MNHEY and CDR2 SMNVEV (reference sequence). This CDR3 spans 13 amino acids. V dropped 3 bases and J dropped 4; count of bases not matched to a gene: 2. CDR3 DNA sequence: TGTGCCAGCAGTTTTAACAGGGGGTACGAGCAGTACTTC. Translation gives CASSFNRGYEQYF.

In DNA, the CDR3 is TGCAGTGCTAACGGGAAAGATACGCAGTATTTT. Protein product: CSANGKDTQYF. The chain uses TRBV20-1 and TRBJ2-3, with TRBD2 as a possible D gene (5 bases). The length of the CDR3 is 11 residues. Germline V gene data show CDR1 as DFQATT and CDR2 as SNEGSKA (reference sequence). V was cut by 4 bases and J by 5 bases, with 7 bases left in between.

V and J are TRBV7-9 and TRBJ1-4; 10 positions match TRBD1. The CDR3 contains 15 residues. V was pared by 6 bases and J by 7 bases, with 8 bases of the junction left unmatched. The V gene's germline CDR1 is SEHNR and CDR2 FQNEAQ (reference sequence). In DNA form, the CDR3 reads TGTGCCAGCAGACGACAGGGGGCTGGTTCTGAAAAACTGTTTTTT. Translating gives CASRRQGAGSEKLFF. Full variable domain (rest looked up from reference TRBV7-9 and TRBJ1-4): DTGVSQNPRHKITKRGQNVTFRCDPISEHNRLYWYRQTLGQGPEFLTYFQNEAQLEKSRLLSDRFSAERPKGSFSTLEIQRTEQGDSAMYLCASRRQGAGSEKLFFGSGTQLSVL.

This clonotype was observed at least ten times. V gene TRBV7-9 combines with J gene TRBJ2-5; D call uncertain. The CDR3 is 12 amino acids. V was trimmed by 0 bases and J by 3 bases, leaving 2 bases between them. Germline CDR1 SEHNR, CDR2 FQNEAQ (reference sequence). DNA of the CDR3: TGTGCCAGCAGCTTAGCGAAAGAGACCCAGTACTTC. Amino acids: CASSLAKETQYF.

The gene calls are TRBV12-3 or TRBV12-4 and TRBJ2-6; D unresolved. CDR3 length: 20 residues. V was trimmed by 6 bases and J by 0 bases, leaving 24 bases between them. In nucleotides, the CDR3 is TGTGCCAGCAGAGGGAAAGACACAATCCGTCACCTCTCTGGGGCCAACGTCCTGACTTTC. This sequence encodes CASRGKDTIRHLSGANVLTF.

This clonotype appeared once. The V gene is TRBV2, the J gene TRBJ2-1, with 13 bases that match TRBD2. CDR1 is SNHLY, CDR2 FYNNEI, per germline. J lost 6 bases, V lost 2 bases, and 13 bases had no gene match. The CDR3 runs 19 residues. CDR3 amino acids: CASSEPRTSGSPTTNEQFF. CDR3 nucleotides: TGTGCCAGCAGTGAACCCCGGACTAGCGGGAGCCCAACGACCAATGAGCAGTTCTTC.

At least ten counts were recorded for this clonotype. CDR3 loop: CASSVGGFYEQYF. CDR3 nucleotides: TGTGCCAGCAGTGTCGGAGGGTTCTACGAGCAGTACTTC. V and J are TRBV2 and TRBJ2-7, with TRBD2 as a possible D gene (6 bases). Germline assignment: CDR1 SNHLY and CDR2 FYNNEI. Trimming took 4 bases from V and 3 from J, leaving 10 bases between them. This CDR3 region has 13 residues.

This chain connects TRBV5-1 to TRBJ2-1; D not resolved. The CDR3 totals 13 residues. V dropped 3 bases and J dropped 10 bases, with 14 bases sitting between them. Germline-derived CDR1 and CDR2 are SGHRS and YFSETQ. CDR3 amino acids: CASSSLGLGEQFF. The CDR3, as DNA: TGCGCCAGCAGCTCCTTGGGGTTGGGGGAGCAGTTCTTC.

The chain employs TRBV2 and TRBJ1-6; no definite D call. Germline V gene lookup returns CDR1 SNHLY and CDR2 FYNNEI. The CDR3 is 12 amino acids. V lost 5 bases, J lost 9 bases, and 8 bases lay in between. CDR3 sequence (DNA): TGTGCCAGCAGTACCTACAGTTCACCCCTCCACTTT. This sequence encodes CASSTYSSPLHF.

The gene calls are TRBV24-1 and TRBJ2-7; D might be TRBD1 (5 bases). This CDR3 spans 12 amino acids. The V end was cut by 4 bases, the J end by 6 bases, with 9 bases between. Germline CDR1 reads KGHDR; CDR2 reads SFDVKD. CDR3 amino acids: CATSDRVSEQYF. The CDR3 bases are TGTGCCACCAGTGACAGGGTATCCGAGCAGTACTTC.

This chain connects TRBV20-1 to TRBJ2-7, with D tentatively TRBD1 or TRBD2 (5 bases each). V was trimmed by 6 bases and J by 3 bases, leaving 12 bases between them. Germline-derived CDR1 and CDR2 are DFQATT and SNEGSKA (reference sequence). This CDR3 is built from 12 residues. The CDR3, as DNA: TGCAGTGCCCCGGGACGGAGCTACGAGCAGTACTTC. It translates to CSAPGRSYEQYF.

The chain is built from TRBV19 and TRBJ1-5; TRBD1 matches 9 bases. In germline, CDR1 is LNHDA, CDR2 SQIVND (reference sequence). V was clipped by 4 bases and J by 7 bases; unmatched bases: 5. The CDR3 extends over 14 amino acids. In DNA form, the CDR3 reads TGTGCCAGTAGTAGGGACAGGGCAGGCCAGCCCCAGCATTTT. Translated: CASSRDRAGQPQHF.

The J gene is TRBJ2-7, the V gene TRBV29-1; D is perhaps TRBD2 (5 bases). Trimming took 8 bases from V and 8 from J, leaving 25 bases between them. Germline V gene sequence: CDR1 SQVTM, CDR2 ANQGSEA. CDR3 size: 14 residues. The CDR3 coding sequence is TGCAGCTCACCCCTCACAGCGGCCGAAGCCAAGCAGTACTTC. Encoded protein: CSSPLTAAEAKQYF.

This clonotype was picked up one time. The chain carries TRBV10-3 and TRBJ2-3; 9 positions agree with TRBD1. The ends lost 6 bases at V and 6 bases at J; junction bases unmatched: 7. Per the germline V gene, CDR1 is ENHRY and CDR2 is SYGVKD. This CDR3 contains 14 residues. The CDR3 DNA follows: TGTGCCATCAGACGGGACAGGGATGGCGATACGCAGTATTTT. Its translation: CAIRRDRDGDTQYF.